The present TCR beta chain was sequenced within a study of blood T cell repertoires in COVID-19. Study summary: The origin of the acute and convalescent COVID-19 samples was the United States, Italy and Spain. Nucleic acid was either cDNA or gDNA, and it came from T cells, B-cell-depleted T cells, or PBMCs.

The CDR3 runs to 13 residues. The V end was cut by 6 bases, the J end by 4 bases, with 12 bases between. CDR1 SEHNR and CDR2 FQNEAQ come from the germline V gene (reference sequence). The authors' processing: Estimated nucleated cell counts came from reference gene primer amplification. Generated by immunoSEQ multiplex PCR, the TCRdb table keeps only in-frame clones and is missing some. The V and J calls and clone size come from that table; D and trimming were worked out from the DNA. The sample comprises around 180,000 clones, about three quarters of which are singletons, and approximately 12% rests with the top ten.

What was sequenced was peripheral blood. The clonotype was recovered from a woman older than 75 with COVID-19, enrolled during active disease. The V call is TRBV7-9, the J call TRBJ1-1; possible D gene TRBD1, 6 bases. CDR3 bases: TGTGCCAGCAGACCCCAGGGGCCCACTGAAGCTTTCTTT. Translated, it gives CASRPQGPTEAFF.